One and the same sample provided the 11 T cell receptor beta chains below, sequenced in a study of OX40 agonist ivuxolimab in advanced cancers. Measured with immunoSEQ multiplex PCR; TCRdb has only the in-frame clones, and not every one. The sample has about 98,000 clones; 80% to 90% are singletons. The sample was CD4+ or CD8+ T cells sorted from blood, taken in a trial of the OX40 agonist ivuxolimab. These receptors originate from an adult with an advanced solid tumor such as melanoma, head and neck, liver or kidney cancer.

CDR3 DNA sequence: TGCAGTGCCCACCTTGGGGAGACCCAGTACTTC. Translated, it gives CSAHLGETQYF. The J gene is TRBJ2-5, the V gene TRBV20-1; no definite D call. This CDR3 region has 11 residues. Per the germline V gene, CDR1 is DFQATT and CDR2 is SNEGSKA (reference sequence). Trimming removed 6 bases at V and 5 bases at J, with 10 bases between.

The gene calls are TRBV5-1 and TRBJ2-4; 7 bases line up with TRBD1. V trimming: 3 bases; J trimming: 4 bases; junction bases outside the gene matches: 1. CDR1 SGHRS and CDR2 YFSETQ come from the germline V gene. The CDR3 has 13 residues. CDR3 amino acids: CASSSGQKNIQYF. The CDR3 region has the DNA TGCGCCAGCAGCTCGGGACAGAAAAACATTCAGTACTTC.

J is TRBJ2-7 and V is TRBV28; 8 bases line up with TRBD2. Germline-derived CDR1 and CDR2 are MDHEN and SYDVKM. The trim removed 3 bases at V and 2 bases at J, leaving 3 bases unmatched. The CDR3 contains 14 residues. The DNA of the CDR3 is TGTGCCAGCAGTTTGGCCGGGGGGGCCTACGAGCAGTACTTC. This translates into CASSLAGGAYEQYF.

The gene calls are TRBV29-1 and TRBJ2-2, with TRBD1 identical over 9 bases. CDR3 length: 15 residues. Germline V gene data show CDR1 as SQVTM and CDR2 as ANQGSEA. The J segment lost 7 bases and the V segment lost 4 bases, leaving 10 bases of the junction unmatched. The CDR3 sequence: CSVASTGGLGGELFF. CDR3 nucleotides: TGCAGCGTTGCCTCCACAGGGGGCCTTGGCGGGGAGCTGTTTTTT.

J is TRBJ2-5 and V is TRBV29-1, with D maybe TRBD2 (5 bases). Germline lookup yields CDR1 SQVTM and CDR2 ANQGSEA. Trimming pared 3 bases from V and 5 bases from J, leaving 10 bases between. The CDR3 loop spans 12 amino acids. The CDR3 sequence: CSVDGVGETQYF. The CDR3 nucleotides read TGCAGCGTTGACGGGGTGGGGGAGACCCAGTACTTC.

This clone appeared a single time. V and J are TRBV6-5 and TRBJ1-3; D remains ambiguous. Trimming took 6 bases from V and 0 from J, leaving 12 bases between them. The CDR3 runs to 15 residues. Per germline, CDR1 MNHEY and CDR2 SVGAGI. CDR3 in DNA: TGTGCCAGCAGACGTGCCCGGAGCTCTGGAAACACCATATATTTT. This encodes CASRRARSSGNTIYF.

The rearrangement links TRBV5-6 to TRBJ1-4; the D is unclear. The CDR3 runs 14 residues. Germline loops: CDR1 SGHDT, CDR2 YYEEEE. V was shortened by 4 bases and J by 2 bases, with 9 bases between the two germline ends. DNA of the CDR3: TGTGCCAGCAGCCCAGGCTCGACTAATGAAAAACTGTTTTTT. Translation gives CASSPGSTNEKLFF.

The genes are TRBV5-1 and TRBJ2-1, with D possibly being TRBD2 (6 bases). Per the germline V gene, CDR1 is SGHRS and CDR2 is YFSETQ. The CDR3 is made up of 19 amino acids. With 3 bases removed from V and 5 bases from J, the gap between germline ends came to 27 bases. The CDR3 here is CASSWSGSGGAGRNNEQFF. The CDR3 DNA reads as TGCGCCAGCAGCTGGTCCGGGTCGGGCGGGGCCGGCAGGAACAATGAGCAGTTCTTC.

This clone was observed a few times. The chain uses TRBV7-2 and TRBJ1-5; D uncertain. Trimming removed 3 bases from V and 3 bases from J, with 6 bases in between. CDR1 SGHTA and CDR2 FQGNSA come from the germline V gene. CDR3 length: 13 amino acids. CDR3 sequence: CASSFQDNQPQHF. CDR3 bases: TGTGCCAGCAGCTTCCAGGACAATCAGCCCCAGCATTTT.

The chain is built from TRBV7-9 and TRBJ1-4, with D perhaps matching TRBD1 (6 bases). Germline V gene lookup returns CDR1 SEHNR and CDR2 FQNEAQ (reference sequence). V lost 1 base, J lost 0 bases, and 9 bases lay in between. The CDR3 length is 16 residues. The CDR3 coding sequence is TGTGCCAGCAGCTTAGGGGACATTCCAACTAATGAAAAACTGTTTTTT. Its translation: CASSLGDIPTNEKLFF.

The chain links TRBV5-1 to TRBJ2-7; D unresolved. The CDR3 extends over 15 amino acids. V was pared by 0 bases and J by 7 bases, with 17 bases between. Germline-derived CDR1 and CDR2 are SGHRS and YFSETQ. CDR3: CASSLEGGRAREQYF. The CDR3 nucleotides are TGCGCCAGCAGCTTGGAAGGCGGACGTGCTCGAGAGCAGTACTTC.